The present entry profiles one TCR beta chain with its context. Its target is not known. Following culture for nine to ten days, CD4+ T cells were isolated. These data are taken from a study of vaccination effects on CD4 cells after COVID-19. The method was immunoSEQ multiplex PCR; TCRdb's version includes in-frame clones alone and lacks a portion of them. The sample shows approximately 40,000 clones, over 80% of them seen only once. This CDR3 region has 14 residues. V was shortened by 3 bases and J by 8 bases, with 15 bases between the two germline ends. The germline V gene has CDR1 SGDLS and CDR2 YYNGEE.

This TCR was recovered from a human donor who received a COVID-19 vaccine. J is TRBJ1-3 and V is TRBV9, with a weak D call TRBD1 (5 bases). This specimen consisted of CD4+ T cells from PBMCs cultured without peptide, obtained before COVID-19 vaccination. The CDR3 coding sequence is TGTGCCAGCAGCGAGGGGCGGGAATATCACACCATATATTTT. Translating it yields CASSEGREYHTIYF.